This T cell receptor beta chain originates from a study of T cell responses to AZD1222 COVID-19 vaccine. Combined were second doses at about 4 or about 12 weeks. Study results and caveats: Dominant CD4 TCR responses targeted spike regions 160-218 and 743-854. Donors skewed white British and female; clonal diversity was possibly underestimated.

Some clones are missing from TCRdb's copy, which holds only in-frame ones; the method was immunoSEQ multiplex PCR. The data show around 46,000 clones, with about 88% seen just once and approximately 5.3% held by the top ten. This CDR3 has 17 residues. Germline trimming cut 6 bases from V and 1 base from J; bases unmatched to any gene: 14. Germline loops: CDR1 SNHLY, CDR2 FYNNEI. On this clone: Antigen unknown.

The sample here was peripheral blood, taken 28 days after the second AZD1222 dose. The clonotype comes from an adult who received the AZD1222 COVID-19 vaccine. The rearrangement uses TRBV2 and TRBJ2-7; TRBD1 matches 8 bases. The CDR3 is CASRDIDLRTGSYEQYF. The DNA for the CDR3 is TGTGCCAGCAGGGATATCGACCTCAGGACAGGGTCCTACGAGCAGTACTTC.